Sequencing of this T cell receptor (beta chain) was carried out in a study of vaccination effects on CD4 cells after COVID-19. The table came from immunoSEQ multiplex PCR; TCRdb's copy has only in-frame clones and leaves some out. This sample has approximately 30,000 clones, with roughly 73% found just once. This CDR3 spans 15 amino acids. V lost 5 bases and J 0 bases, leaving 11 bases between the germline ends. CDR1 is KGHDR and CDR2 is SFDVKD in the germline V gene. Before sequencing, viral peptide pools were used by the ViraFEST assay to expand antigen-specific CD4+ T cells. Cells that had been cultured for 10 days were the source of isolated CD4+ T cells. Vaccinated participants had no history of SARS-CoV-2 infection and tested negative for nucleocapsid antibodies. A word on this clone: What it recognizes is unknown.

The rearrangement joins TRBV24-1 to TRBJ2-3, with TRBD1 as a possible D gene (6 bases). The TCR originated in a human donor who received a COVID-19 vaccine. This specimen consisted of CD4+ T cells from PBMCs cultured with HCoV-NL63 spike peptides, obtained before COVID-19 vaccination. CDR3 coding DNA: TGTGCCACCAGTGGGACAGCTTCTAGCACAGATACGCAGTATTTT. Amino acids: CATSGTASSTDTQYF.